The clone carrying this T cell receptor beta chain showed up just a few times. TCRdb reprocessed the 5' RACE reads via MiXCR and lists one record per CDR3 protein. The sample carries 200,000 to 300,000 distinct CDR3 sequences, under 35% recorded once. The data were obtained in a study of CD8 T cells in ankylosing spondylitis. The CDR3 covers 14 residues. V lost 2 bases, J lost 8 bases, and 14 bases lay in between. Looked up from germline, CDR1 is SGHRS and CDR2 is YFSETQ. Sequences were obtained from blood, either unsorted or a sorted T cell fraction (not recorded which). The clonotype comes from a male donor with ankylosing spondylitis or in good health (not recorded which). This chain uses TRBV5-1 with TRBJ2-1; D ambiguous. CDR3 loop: CASSLLVGGDEQFF. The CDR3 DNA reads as TGCGCCAGCAGCTTACTTGTGGGTGGGGATGAGCAGTTCTTC. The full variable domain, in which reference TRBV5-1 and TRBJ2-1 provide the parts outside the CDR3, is KAGVTQTPRYLIKTRGQQVTLSCSPISGHRSVSWYQQTPGQGLQFLFEYFSETQRNKGNFPGRFSGRQFSNSRSEMNVSTLELGDSALYLCASSLLVGGDEQFFGPGTRLTVL.